This T cell receptor (beta chain) is drawn from a study of blood T cell repertoires in COVID-19. Study information: Samples representing acute and convalescent COVID-19 were sourced from the United States, Italy and Spain. PBMCs, B-cell-depleted T cells, or T cells provided the cDNA or gDNA that made up the material.

The V end was cut by 3 bases, the J end by 5 bases, with 10 bases between. This CDR3 is 14 amino acids long. Germline CDR1 LGHDT, CDR2 YNNKEL (reference sequence). Profiling relied on immunoSEQ multiplex PCR, and the TCRdb table lists in-frame clones only, not all of them. Found here are hundreds of thousands of clones, 70% to 75% of them singletons; the top ten hold about 3.5%. The chain couples TRBV3-1 (or the pseudogene TRBV3-2) to TRBJ1-4, with D unresolved. This sequence was found in a woman over 75 with acute or convalescent COVID-19. Specimen: peripheral blood. Here the CDR3 DNA reads TGTGCCAGCAGCCAGGTTGGGCTGAATGAAAAACTGTTTTTT. Its translation is CASSQVGLNEKLFF.